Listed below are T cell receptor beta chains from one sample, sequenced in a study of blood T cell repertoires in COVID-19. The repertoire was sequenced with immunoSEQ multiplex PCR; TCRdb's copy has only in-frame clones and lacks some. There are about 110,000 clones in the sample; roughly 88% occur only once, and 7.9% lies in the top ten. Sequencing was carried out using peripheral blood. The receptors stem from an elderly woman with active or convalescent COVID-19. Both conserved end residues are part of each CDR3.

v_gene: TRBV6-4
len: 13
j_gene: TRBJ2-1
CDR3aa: CASSTRDGNEQFF

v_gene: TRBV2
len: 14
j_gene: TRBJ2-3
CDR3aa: CASLWTVSTDTQYF

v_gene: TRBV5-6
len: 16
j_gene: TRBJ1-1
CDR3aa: CASSRQGPRGNTEAFF

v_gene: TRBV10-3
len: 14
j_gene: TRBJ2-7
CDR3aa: CAISVTAGGDEQYF

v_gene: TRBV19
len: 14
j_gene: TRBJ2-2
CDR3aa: CAIRDRGRTGELFF

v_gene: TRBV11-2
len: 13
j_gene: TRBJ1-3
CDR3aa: CASSLRERNTIYF

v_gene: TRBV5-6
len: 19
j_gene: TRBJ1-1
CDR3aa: CASSLATGVTHIMNTEAFF

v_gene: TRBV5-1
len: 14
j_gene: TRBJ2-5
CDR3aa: CASSEQGQQETQYF

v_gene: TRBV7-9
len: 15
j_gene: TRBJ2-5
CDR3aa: CASSLEDSHQETQYF

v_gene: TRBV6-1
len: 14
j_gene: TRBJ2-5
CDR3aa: CASSEGGGLETQYF

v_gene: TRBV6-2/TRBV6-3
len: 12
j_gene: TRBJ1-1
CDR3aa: CASSLPYTEAFF

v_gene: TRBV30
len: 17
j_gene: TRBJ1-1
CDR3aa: CAWIPVRQKVMNTEAFF

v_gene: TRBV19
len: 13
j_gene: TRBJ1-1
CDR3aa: CASSKRRDTEAFF

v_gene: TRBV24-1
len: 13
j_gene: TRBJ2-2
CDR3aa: CATSDRGPGELFF

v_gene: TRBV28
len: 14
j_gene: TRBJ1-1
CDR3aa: CASSLADRGTEAFF

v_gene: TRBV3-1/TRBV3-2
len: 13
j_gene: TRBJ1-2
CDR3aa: CASSQVTGGGYTF

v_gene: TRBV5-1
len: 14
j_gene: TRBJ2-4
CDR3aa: CASSLSSGMNIQYF

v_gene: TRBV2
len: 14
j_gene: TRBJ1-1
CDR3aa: CASIMTGGITEAFF

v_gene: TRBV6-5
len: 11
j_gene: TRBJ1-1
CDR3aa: CASPSNTEAFF

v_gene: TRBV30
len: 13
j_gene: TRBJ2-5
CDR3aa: CAWSVRVRETQYF

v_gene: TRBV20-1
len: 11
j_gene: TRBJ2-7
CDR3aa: CSARAGHEQYF

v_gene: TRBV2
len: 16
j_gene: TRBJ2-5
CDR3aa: CASSEALGGGQETQYF

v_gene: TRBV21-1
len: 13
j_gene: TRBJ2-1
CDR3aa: CASGTGERDEQFF

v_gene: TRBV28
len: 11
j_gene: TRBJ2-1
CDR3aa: CASSLVSEQFF

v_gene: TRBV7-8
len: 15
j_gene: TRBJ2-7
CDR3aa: CASSLWGQGSYEQYF

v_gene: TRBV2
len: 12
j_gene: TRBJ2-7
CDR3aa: CASREQGFEQYF

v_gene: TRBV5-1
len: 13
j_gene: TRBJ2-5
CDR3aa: CASSLVAQETQYF

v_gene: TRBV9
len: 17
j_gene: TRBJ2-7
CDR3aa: CASSVDPETGGTYEQYF

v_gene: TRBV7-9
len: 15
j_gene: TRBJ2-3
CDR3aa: CASSRGTGGTDTQYF

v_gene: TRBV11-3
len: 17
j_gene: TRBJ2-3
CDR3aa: CASSETSGRASADTQYF

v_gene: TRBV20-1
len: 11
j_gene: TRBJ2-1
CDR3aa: CSAAGVREQFF

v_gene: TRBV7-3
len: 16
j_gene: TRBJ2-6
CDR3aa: CASSSGQGRVGNVLTF

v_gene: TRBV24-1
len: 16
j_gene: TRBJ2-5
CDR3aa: CATSDYQGAYRETQYF

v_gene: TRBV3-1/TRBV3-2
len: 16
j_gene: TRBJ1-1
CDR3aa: CASSQGSGAGSTEAFF

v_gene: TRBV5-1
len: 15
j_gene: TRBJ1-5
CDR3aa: CASSSTGDFHQPQHF

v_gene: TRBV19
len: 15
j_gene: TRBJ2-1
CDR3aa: CASNPRDRQNNEQFF

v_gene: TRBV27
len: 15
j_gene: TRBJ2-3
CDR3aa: CASSSALTSTDTQYF

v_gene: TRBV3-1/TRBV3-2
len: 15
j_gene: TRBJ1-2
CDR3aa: CASTPGQGGNYGYTF

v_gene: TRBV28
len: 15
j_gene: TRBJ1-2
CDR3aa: CASSPPGQGLYGYTF

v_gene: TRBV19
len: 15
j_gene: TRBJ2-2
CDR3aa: CASSRLAGNTGELFF

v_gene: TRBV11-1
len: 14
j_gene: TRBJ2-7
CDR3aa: CASRNRGLGGEQYF

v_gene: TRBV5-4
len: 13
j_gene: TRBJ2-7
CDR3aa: CASSLEDNYEQYF